These T cell receptor beta chains were read from a single sample in a study of shared clonotypes between healthy human individuals. Measured with immunoSEQ multiplex PCR; TCRdb has only the in-frame clones, and not every one. The top ten clones hold about 0.37% of a sample with a few million clones, 80% to 95% of them seen once. The sequencing sample was made of naive CD4+ T cells from PBMCs. The receptors were sampled from a man younger than 35 in good health. Some clones in this sample may be carry-over from other donors' samples. CDR3s leave out the opening cysteine and the closing phenylalanine or tryptophan. The D gene is left open where the match is weak.

CDR3	V	J	length	D
ASSIPGTGTDTQY	TRBV19	TRBJ2-3	13	.
ASSLIPGGGTEAF	TRBV6-5	TRBJ1-1	13	.
ASSLSSRGGTDTQY	TRBV7-3	TRBJ2-3	14	.
ASSLPAATEAF	TRBV28	TRBJ1-1	11	.
ASRTTAEAF	TRBV28	TRBJ1-1	9	.
ASSVGIGGVYYEQY	TRBV9	TRBJ2-7	14	.
ASSLIRVRYGNEQF	TRBV5-6	TRBJ2-1	14	.
ASSVGNGGTDTQY	TRBV9	TRBJ2-3	13	.
AWSVQGATDTQY	TRBV30	TRBJ2-3	12	TRBD1
ASKAGGKNEQF	TRBV27	TRBJ2-1	11	TRBD1
ASRESHYEQY	TRBV6-1	TRBJ2-7	10	.
ASSPGVEQY	TRBV18	TRBJ2-7	9	.
ASSGTAETQY	TRBV5-6	TRBJ2-5	10	TRBD1
ASSEGTGSEAF	TRBV6-1	TRBJ1-1	11	TRBD1
ASSETGGGGYGYT	TRBV28	TRBJ1-2	13	.
ASSLLGTGEFEQY	TRBV7-2	TRBJ2-7	13	TRBD1
ASSRASGNTIY	TRBV6-5	TRBJ1-3	11	.
ASSLAGEGTDTQY	TRBV7-7	TRBJ2-3	13	.
ASLAGGNTGELF	TRBV5-1	TRBJ2-2	12	TRBD2
ASSIYGGPYQETQY	TRBV19	TRBJ2-5	14	.
ASSLRPGYSTQY	TRBV28	TRBJ2-5	12	.
ASSLTGVYEQY	TRBV19	TRBJ2-7	11	.
SVLDSGTSYEQY	TRBV29-1	TRBJ2-7	12	.
AGTRGLNTEAF	TRBV28	TRBJ1-1	11	.
ASSLWSGSEAF	TRBV27	TRBJ1-1	11	.
ASSRPSTGAGEQY	TRBV6-5	TRBJ2-7	13	TRBD1
ASSPWDRGSTEAF	TRBV18	TRBJ1-1	13	TRBD1
ASSKPGQGVREQY	TRBV21-1	TRBJ2-7	13	.
ATLVPGDTDTQY	TRBV6-5	TRBJ2-3	12	.
ASSLVGGNFYEQY	TRBV5-1	TRBJ2-7	13	.
ASFRASIGYT	TRBV6-5	TRBJ1-2	10	.
ASSRTGGNYNEQF	TRBV4-1	TRBJ2-1	13	TRBD1
ASSSLAGPFQQY	TRBV28	TRBJ2-7	12	TRBD2
ASSAGLAAYNEQF	TRBV5-1	TRBJ2-1	13	TRBD2
ASSLAGGGQPQH	TRBV11-2	TRBJ1-5	12	.
SASPQGQY	TRBV20-1	TRBJ2-5	8	.
ASSAPGQGTYEQY	TRBV28	TRBJ2-7	13	TRBD1
ASRGSGTADGYT	TRBV27	TRBJ1-2	12	TRBD1
ASSLEPDYGYT	TRBV7-9	TRBJ1-2	11	.
ASSPPTGANVLT	TRBV18	TRBJ2-6	12	.
ASSLVAGSYEQY	TRBV5-1	TRBJ2-7	12	.
AIRPSLAGGPTYEQY	TRBV10-3	TRBJ2-7	15	TRBD2
ASSLGGTGDPYEQY	TRBV11-2	TRBJ2-7	14	TRBD1
ASSLSYRAGNTIY	TRBV27	TRBJ1-3	13	.
ASSSGTGEAYEQY	TRBV5-1	TRBJ2-7	13	TRBD1
AISVGGNTEAF	TRBV10-3	TRBJ1-1	11	.
ASSRTGVSYEQY	TRBV6-5	TRBJ2-7	12	TRBD1
ASSRGLAGANEQF	TRBV5-1	TRBJ2-1	13	TRBD2
ASSLGDIGNTIY	TRBV5-1	TRBJ1-3	12	.
ASSPTGGETQY	TRBV5-1	TRBJ2-5	11	.
AWSLGGGDEKLF	TRBV30	TRBJ1-4	12	.
ASSVQGQNTGELF	TRBV9	TRBJ2-2	13	.